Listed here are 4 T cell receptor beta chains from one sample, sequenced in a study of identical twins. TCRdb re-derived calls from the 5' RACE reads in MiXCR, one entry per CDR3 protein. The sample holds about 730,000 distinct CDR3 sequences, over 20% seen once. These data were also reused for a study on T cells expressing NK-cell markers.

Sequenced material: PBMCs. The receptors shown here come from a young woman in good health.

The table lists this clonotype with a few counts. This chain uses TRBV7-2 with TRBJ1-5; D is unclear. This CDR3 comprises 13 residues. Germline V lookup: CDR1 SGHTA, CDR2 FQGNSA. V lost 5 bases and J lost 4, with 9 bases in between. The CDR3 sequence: CASSPRINQPQHF. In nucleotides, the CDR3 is TGTGCCAGCAGCCCACGGATTAATCAGCCCCAGCATTTT.

CDR3 protein: CATSRDSAGGREQYF. The CDR3 nucleotides read TGTGCCACCAGCAGAGATTCAGCGGGGGGGCGCGAGCAGTACTTC. The chain is built from TRBV15 and TRBJ2-7, with 10 bases that match TRBD2. The CDR3 length is 15 residues. Germline V gene data show CDR1 as LNHNV and CDR2 as YYDKDF (reference sequence). Trimming removed 0 bases from V and 6 bases from J; junction bases left unmatched: 5.

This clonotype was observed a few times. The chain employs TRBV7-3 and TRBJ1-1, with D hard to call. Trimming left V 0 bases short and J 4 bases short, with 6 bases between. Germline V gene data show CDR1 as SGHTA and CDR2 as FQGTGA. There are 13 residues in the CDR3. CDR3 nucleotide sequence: TGTGCCAGCAGCTTAACAGGGCTCACTGAAGCTTTCTTT. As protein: CASSLTGLTEAFF. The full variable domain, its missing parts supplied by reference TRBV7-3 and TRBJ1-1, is GAGVSQTPSNKVTEKGKYVELRCDPISGHTALYWYRQSLGQGPEFLIYFQGTGAADDSGLPNDRFFAVRPEGSVSTLKIQRTERGDSAVYLCASSLTGLTEAFFGQGTRLTVV.

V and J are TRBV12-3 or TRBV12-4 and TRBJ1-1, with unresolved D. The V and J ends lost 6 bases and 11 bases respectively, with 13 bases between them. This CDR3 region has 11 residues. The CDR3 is CASRGPAGAFF. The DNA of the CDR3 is TGTGCCAGCAGAGGGCCCGCCGGGGCTTTCTTT.